A single sample is the source of the 15 T cell receptor beta chains below, sequenced in a study of post-analysis software for immune sequencing data. Overall study results and limits: Included in a set of five TRBV segments more frequent in patients than controls were TRBV5-6, TRBV5-1 and TRBV20-1.

Each TCR beta cDNA library carried unique molecular identifiers. TCRdb itself ran the PCR reads through MiXCR, one entry per CDR3 protein. The profile shows hundreds of thousands of distinct CDR3 sequences, approximately 60% of them singletons. Their antigens remain unidentified. The sample taken for sequencing was blood. These receptors came from a girl aged 2 to 9 with multiple sclerosis.

The sample holds a few counts of this clonotype. The chain uses TRBV5-5 and TRBJ2-5; perhaps D is TRBD1 or TRBD2 (5 bases each). The J call may be mistaken, given a closer DNA end match to TRBJ2-7. CDR1 is SGHKS, CDR2 YYEKEE, per germline (reference sequence). The CDR3 is made up of 13 amino acids. As DNA, the CDR3 is TGTGCCAGCAGCTCCACGGGGCTCTACGAGCAGTACTTC. Encoded protein: CASSSTGLYEQYF.

A single count supports this clonotype. This chain joins TRBV5-5 and TRBJ2-5; TRBD1 matches 11 bases. This CDR3 is built from 16 residues. The germline V gene has CDR1 SGHKS and CDR2 YYEKEE (reference sequence). Losses at the gene ends were 4 bases for V and 1 base for J; bases not matched to a gene: 6. Here the CDR3 reads CASSIGTGGTQETQYF. CDR3 coding DNA: TGTGCCAGCAGCATCGGGACAGGGGGAACCCAAGAGACCCAGTACTTC. The full variable domain, with the rest looked up from reference TRBV5-5 and TRBJ2-5, is DAGVTQSPTHLIKTRGQQVTLRCSPISGHKSVSWYQQVLGQGPQFIFQYYEKEERGRGNFPDRFSARQFPNYSSELNVNALLLGDSALYLCASSIGTGGTQETQYFGPGTRLLVL.

The chain recombines TRBV5-1 with TRBJ2-1, with 11 bases identical to TRBD2. Germline V CDR1 and CDR2: SGHRS, YFSETQ. The CDR3 contains 16 residues. With V trimmed by 4 bases and J by 5 bases, 8 bases remained unmatched. CDR3 loop: CASSPGRLAGNNEQFF. CDR3 sequence (DNA): TGCGCCAGCAGCCCGGGGCGACTAGCGGGGAACAATGAGCAGTTCTTC.

The chain combines TRBV29-1 with TRBJ2-3; no definite D call. CDR1 and CDR2 (germline): SQVTM, ANQGSEA. The CDR3 sequence is 16 residues long. Trimming shortened V by 0 bases and J by 0 bases, and 13 bases separated the two germline ends. The CDR3 nucleotides are TGCAGCGTTGAAGATCTGGCAGGTGGCAGCACAGATACGCAGTATTTT. This gives the protein CSVEDLAGGSTDTQYF.

The chain combines TRBV2 with TRBJ2-5; TRBD1 matches 7 bases. Germline V lookup: CDR1 SNHLY, CDR2 FYNNEI. The CDR3 has 15 residues. J lost 2 bases, V lost 5 bases, and 8 bases had no gene match. The CDR3, as DNA: TGTGCCAGCAGTTGGGACAGACACCCACAAGAGACCCAGTACTTC. Amino acid sequence: CASSWDRHPQETQYF.

V is TRBV6-5 and J is TRBJ1-5; possible D gene TRBD1, 5 bases. Looked up from germline, CDR1 is MNHEY and CDR2 is SVGAGI. V was clipped by 7 bases and J by 7 bases, with 14 bases between them. The CDR3 runs 13 residues. The DNA for the CDR3 is TGTGCCAGCAAGGGCAGGGAAGGCCAGCCCCAGCATTTT. It is translated as CASKGREGQPQHF.

The J gene is TRBJ2-3, the V gene TRBV6-5; weak D call: TRBD1 (6 bases). V lost 4 bases to trimming and J lost 6 bases, with 17 bases between them. The germline gives CDR1 MNHEY, CDR2 SVGAGI. CDR3 size: 15 residues. Here the CDR3 DNA reads TGTGCCAGCAGTTCCCAGGGGATAGGCGCGGATACGCAGTATTTT. Translation gives CASSSQGIGADTQYF.

This rearrangement joins TRBV12-3 or TRBV12-4 to TRBJ2-7; 9 bases align to TRBD1. The ends lost 7 bases at V and 3 bases at J; junction bases unmatched: 7. The CDR3 sequence is 14 residues long. The CDR3 region is CASNLDRGFYEQYF. CDR3 sequence (DNA): TGTGCCAGCAACCTCGACAGGGGGTTCTACGAGCAGTACTTC.

The genes are TRBV5-5 and TRBJ2-1; 8 bases align to TRBD1. V dropped 3 bases and J dropped 15; count of bases not matched to a gene: 8. In germline, CDR1 is SGHKS, CDR2 YYEKEE (reference sequence). This CDR3 has 12 amino acids. Written as DNA, the CDR3 is TGTGCCAGCAGCTGGCGGGACAGGCGACGGTTCTTC. Translation: CASSWRDRRRFF.

The CDR3 is CSARETGLDTQYF. Here the CDR3 DNA reads TGCAGTGCTAGGGAGACAGGGTTAGATACGCAGTATTTT. This chain connects TRBV20-1 to TRBJ2-3; 7 nucleotides line up with TRBD1. Germline V CDR1 and CDR2: DFQATT, SNEGSKA (reference sequence). V lost 3 bases to trimming and J lost 5 bases; unmatched junction nucleotides: 5. The CDR3 extends over 13 amino acids.

This clonotype was seen a handful of times. V is TRBV7-2 and J is TRBJ2-5, with 8 bases matching TRBD2. This CDR3 comprises 14 residues. From germline, CDR1 is SGHTA and CDR2 FQGNSA. The trim removed 5 bases at V and 2 bases at J, leaving 4 bases unmatched. CDR3 residues: CASSPPGGQETQYF. The CDR3 DNA reads TGTGCCAGCAGCCCCCCGGGAGGGCAAGAGACCCAGTACTTC.

The V gene is TRBV20-1, the J gene TRBJ2-4; the D is unclear. There are 15 residues in the CDR3. V was cut by 3 bases and J by 6 bases, with 18 bases left in between. Germline V lookup: CDR1 DFQATT, CDR2 SNEGSKA (reference sequence). The CDR3 spells CSARPLDEWGNIQYF. As DNA, the CDR3 is TGCAGTGCTAGGCCCTTGGACGAGTGGGGAAACATTCAGTACTTC.

This clonotype was recorded only once. This rearrangement joins TRBV5-1 to TRBJ1-1; 10 bases line up with TRBD1. After removal of 4 bases from V and 7 bases from J, the junction contained 4 bases not matched to a gene. The germline V gene has CDR1 SGHRS and CDR2 YFSETQ. The CDR3 is 13 residues long. CDR3 coding DNA: TGCGCCAGCAGCCGGACAGGGGGGGATGAAGCTTTCTTT. It yields the protein CASSRTGGDEAFF.

Only a few counts were recorded for this clonotype. The V gene is TRBV12-3 or TRBV12-4, the J gene TRBJ1-2, with D possibly being TRBD1 (5 bases). Trimming took 7 bases from V and 1 from J, leaving 16 bases between them. This CDR3 has 15 residues. The CDR3 DNA sequence: TGTGCCAGCACCCGATCGGGGGGGAATAACTATGGCTACACCTTC. It is translated as CASTRSGGNNYGYTF.

The gene calls are TRBV15 and TRBJ2-7, with no clear D. The CDR3 is 14 residues long. Trimming stripped 5 bases from V and 1 base from J, with 12 bases between. CDR1 is LNHNV, CDR2 YYDKDF, per germline (reference sequence). The CDR3 region is CATSDGWGSYEQYF. DNA for the CDR3: TGTGCCACCAGCGACGGCTGGGGATCCTACGAGCAGTACTTC.